These 5 T cell receptor beta chains were all obtained from the same sample, sequenced in a study of beta chain features in type 1 diabetes. Their recognized antigens are unknown. Study results and caveats: Within each of all four CD4+ subsets, Type 1 diabetes patients had TCRB CDR3s that were moderately but significantly shorter.

Sequencing targeted expressed TCRB transcripts, as all isolated RNA had been reverse transcribed. Here immunoSEQ multiplex PCR was the method, and the copy in TCRdb shows in-frame clones only, minus some. The repertoire holds hundreds of thousands of clones, with around 15% as singletons. Sequencing used naive CD4+ T cells from blood. These receptors were collected from a man younger than 35 with type 1 diabetes.

This clone was picked up a small number of times. V and J are TRBV7-2 and TRBJ2-5, with D unresolved. This CDR3 is 15 amino acids long. V lost 0 bases to trimming and J lost 2 bases, with 10 bases between them. Germline CDR1 reads SGHTA; CDR2 reads FQGNSA. CDR3 sequence reads: CASSLAPRRQETQYF. CDR3 nucleotide sequence: TGTGCCAGCAGCTTAGCCCCCAGGCGTCAAGAGACCCAGTACTTC.

The chain is built from TRBV30 and TRBJ1-5; D gene unclear. This CDR3 contains 13 residues. The ends were cut back, 1 base at V and 6 bases at J, with 10 bases in the middle. From germline, CDR1 is GTSNPN and CDR2 SVGIG (reference sequence). CDR3: CAWSDSRFQPQHF. The CDR3 DNA reads TGTGCCTGGAGTGACAGTCGATTTCAGCCCCAGCATTTT. Filled out from reference TRBV30 and TRBJ1-5, the complete variable domain reads SQTIHQWPATLVQPVGSPLSLECTVEGTSNPNLYWYRQAAGRGLQLLFYSVGIGQISSEVPQNLSASRPQDRQFILSSKKLLLSDSGFYLCAWSDSRFQPQHFGDGTRLSIL.

This clone was counted only a few times. The chain links TRBV28 to TRBJ2-7; the match to TRBD2 covers 12 bases. The CDR3 is 15 amino acids. Per the germline V gene, CDR1 is MDHEN and CDR2 is SYDVKM. Trimming cost V 4 bases and J 4 bases; bases outside gene matches: 5. Here the CDR3 reads CASSYRTSGIYEQYF. DNA for the CDR3: TGTGCCAGCAGTTATCGGACTAGCGGGATATACGAGCAGTACTTC.

This clone appeared a few times. V gene TRBV19 combines with J gene TRBJ2-3; D may be TRBD2 (5 bases). CDR3 length: 13 amino acids. The V end lost 10 bases, the J end lost 1 base, and 12 bases lay between the germline ends. Germline-derived CDR1 and CDR2 are LNHDA and SQIVND (reference sequence). Here the CDR3 reads CAISGQGTDTQYF. In nucleotides, the CDR3 is TGTGCCATCAGCGGCCAGGGCACAGATACGCAGTATTTT.

The chain carries TRBV28 and TRBJ1-4, with a possible D match to TRBD1 (5 bases). The CDR3 spans 14 residues. Trimming left V 6 bases short and J 4 bases short, with 12 bases between. Per the germline V gene, CDR1 is MDHEN and CDR2 is SYDVKM. DNA of the CDR3: TGTGCCAGCAGCCTTGGGGACCTTAATGAAAAACTGTTTTTT. Translation: CASSLGDLNEKLFF.